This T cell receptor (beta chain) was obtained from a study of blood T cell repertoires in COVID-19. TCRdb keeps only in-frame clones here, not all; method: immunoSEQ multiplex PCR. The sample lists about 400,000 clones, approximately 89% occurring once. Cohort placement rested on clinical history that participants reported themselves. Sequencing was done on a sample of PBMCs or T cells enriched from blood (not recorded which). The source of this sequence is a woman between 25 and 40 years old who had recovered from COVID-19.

Here the CDR3 reads CASSGRVGETQYF. Here the CDR3 DNA reads TGTGCCAGCTCGGGCAGGGTAGGAGAGACCCAGTACTTC. The chain joins TRBV28 to TRBJ2-5, with D perhaps TRBD1 (5 bases). Trimming removed 8 bases at V and 4 bases at J, with 14 bases between. The V gene's germline CDR1 is MDHEN and CDR2 SYDVKM. CDR3 size: 13 residues.